This T cell receptor beta chain was identified during a study of liver allograft versus peripheral blood T cells. Looking at the study overall: Liver transplant recipients had T cell receptor repertoires compared between transplanted liver and peripheral blood. Regarding the study as a whole: Intragraft T cell receptor repertoires of liver allografts were reported to differ from peripheral blood repertoires.

This CDR3 contains 16 residues. J gave up 0 bases and V 9 bases, and 7 bases lay outside the gene matches. Germline V gives CDR1 LNHDA, CDR2 SQIVND (reference sequence). In the case of this clonotype: The antigen is not known.

TCRdb re-called the reads with MiXCR, one entry per CDR3 protein. The sample includes some 7,800 distinct CDR3 sequences, approximately 17% seen only once; the top ten take under 1.5%. The V call is TRBV19, the J call TRBJ2-6; 8 bases align to TRBD1. The TCR comes from a human patient who had a liver transplant. Some T cells may arise from the graft donor. The CDR3 DNA sequence: TGTGCCAGCCGGGACAGGCCCCGCTCTGGGGCCAACGTCCTGACTTTC. Translated: CASRDRPRSGANVLTF.